The next 14 T cell receptor beta chains were all read from a single sample in a study of response to subunit inactivated influenza vaccine. TCRdb ran MiXCR on the RT-PCR reads and lists one entry per CDR3 protein. The sample lists 150,000 to 200,000 distinct CDR3 sequences, approximately 12% occurring once. The sample here was CD8+ T cells sorted from PBMCs, taken around 2 years after vaccination. The receptors shown here come from a man between 50 and 69 years old who received an inactivated influenza vaccine.

This clonotype appeared many times. This sequence joins TRBV11-2 and TRBJ2-1; 8 nucleotides agree with TRBD1. The germline gives CDR1 SGHAT, CDR2 FQNNGV. V lost 4 bases and J lost 15; bases outside the gene matches: 5. This CDR3 spans 11 amino acids. The chain's CDR3 is CASSSPDRVFF. The CDR3 DNA is TGTGCCAGCAGCTCCCCGGACAGGGTGTTCTTC.

This clonotype was counted a few times. The chain links TRBV6-1 to TRBJ2-1, with 8 bases that match TRBD1. Germline-derived CDR1 and CDR2 are MNHNS and SASEGT. The CDR3 has 15 amino acids. Trimming took 6 bases from V and 1 from J; bases not matched to a gene: 5. The CDR3 DNA reads TGTGCCAGCAGACCCGGACAGGGTTCCTACAATGAGCAGTTCTTC. Translating gives CASRPGQGSYNEQFF.

V usage is TRBV2 and J usage is TRBJ2-1; TRBD1 is a possible D gene (5 bases). Germline V gene lookup returns CDR1 SNHLY and CDR2 FYNNEI. This CDR3 is 15 amino acids long. V was trimmed by 4 bases and J by 1 base, leaving 11 bases between them. The CDR3 spells CASSVLDTSYNEQFF. The DNA of the CDR3 is TGTGCCAGCAGTGTGTTGGACACATCCTACAATGAGCAGTTCTTC.

The sample holds many counts of this clonotype. The rearrangement uses TRBV5-6 and TRBJ2-1; 10 nucleotides line up with TRBD1. The CDR3 totals 16 residues. Germline CDR1 reads SGHDT; CDR2 reads YYEEEE. V lost 6 bases and J lost 7; bases outside the gene matches: 13. The CDR3 sequence: CASTIVGTGVINEQFF. CDR3 DNA: TGTGCCAGCACCATTGTCGGGACAGGGGTAATTAATGAGCAGTTCTTC. The entire variable domain, with the rest obtained from reference TRBV5-6 and TRBJ2-1, is as follows: DAGVTQSPTHLIKTRGQQVTLRCSPKSGHDTVSWYQQALGQGPQFIFQYYEEEERQRGNFPDRFSGHQFPNYSSELNVNALLLGDSALYLCASTIVGTGVINEQFFGPGTRLTVL.

This clonotype was picked up many times. The gene calls are TRBV6-5 and TRBJ2-7; D remains unclear. Germline V gene data show CDR1 as MNHEY and CDR2 as SVGAGI. This CDR3 spans 15 amino acids. Trimming cost V 3 bases and J 2 bases, with 14 bases left between them. This CDR3 is CASSYRADNTYEQYF. CDR3 in DNA: TGTGCCAGCAGTTATAGGGCAGATAATACCTACGAGCAGTACTTC.

The chain employs TRBV27 and TRBJ1-1; TRBD1 is a possible D gene (5 bases). CDR1 is MNHEY and CDR2 is SMNVEV in the germline V gene (reference sequence). The CDR3 runs to 17 residues. The V gene lost 2 bases and the J gene lost 0 bases, with 16 bases spanning the gap. CDR3 region: CASSLTSGLGMNTEAFF. The CDR3 nucleotides read TGTGCCAGCAGTTTAACCTCAGGGCTGGGCATGAACACTGAAGCTTTCTTT.

The sample holds a few counts of this clonotype. V usage is TRBV20-1 and J usage is TRBJ2-1; 9 bases are shared with TRBD2. CDR1 is DFQATT and CDR2 is SNEGSKA in the germline V gene (reference sequence). The CDR3 runs to 15 residues. The J segment lost 3 bases and the V segment lost 6 bases, leaving 9 bases of the junction unmatched. CDR3: CSARPSGANYNEQFF. The CDR3 DNA sequence: TGCAGTGCCAGGCCTAGCGGGGCCAACTACAATGAGCAGTTCTTC.

The chain employs TRBV12-3 or TRBV12-4 and TRBJ2-7, with TRBD2 matching over 8 bases. The CDR3 is made up of 14 amino acids. Trimming at V came to 4 bases and at J to 7 bases, leaving 9 bases not matched to a gene. The CDR3 bases are TGTGCCAGCAGTTACACGGGGGGGCCGTGGGAGCAGTACTTC. Translation gives CASSYTGGPWEQYF.

The chain is built from TRBV3-1 and TRBJ2-2; D perhaps matches TRBD1 (6 bases). The germline V gene has CDR1 LGHDT and CDR2 YNNKEL (reference sequence). This CDR3 region has 17 residues. Trimming took 4 bases from V and 0 from J, leaving 15 bases between them. In DNA form, the CDR3 reads TGTGCCAGCAGCCCTTCTTACAGGGACACGAACACCGGGGAGCTGTTTTTT. Amino acids: CASSPSYRDTNTGELFF.

This clonotype came up a few times. This chain links TRBV6-5 with TRBJ2-3; TRBD2 is a possible D gene (6 bases). V was pared by 0 bases and J by 0 bases, with 10 bases between. Germline CDR1 reads MNHEY; CDR2 reads SVGAGI. The CDR3 runs to 16 residues. The CDR3 spells CASSYSSGESTDTQYF. The CDR3 coding sequence is TGTGCCAGCAGTTACTCGTCGGGGGAGAGCACAGATACGCAGTATTTT.

This clonotype showed up many times. The chain uses TRBV27 and TRBJ2-7; TRBD1 matches at 8 bases. The length of the CDR3 is 14 residues. In germline, CDR1 is MNHEY, CDR2 SMNVEV (reference sequence). Trimming removed 5 bases from V and 5 bases from J; junction bases left unmatched: 8. The CDR3 loop reads CASSLNPTGDEQYF. The CDR3 DNA is TGTGCCAGCAGTCTTAATCCGACAGGGGACGAGCAGTACTTC.

The chain carries TRBV7-9 and TRBJ2-2; TRBD1 might be the D (5 bases). The CDR3 runs 13 residues. V lost 4 bases, J lost 5 bases, and 8 bases lay in between. Germline values: CDR1 SEHNR, CDR2 FQNEAQ (reference sequence). The CDR3 is CASSSTVTGELFF. The CDR3 bases are TGTGCCAGCAGCTCGACAGTTACCGGGGAGCTGTTTTTT.

This clonotype occurred many times. V and J are TRBV20-1 and TRBJ2-7; no clear D. The ends were cut back, 1 base at V and 0 bases at J, with 10 bases in the middle. This CDR3 spans 14 amino acids. Germline CDR1 DFQATT, CDR2 SNEGSKA (reference sequence). CDR3 coding DNA: TGCAGTGCTAGAGGCCCGACAACCTCCTACGAGCAGTACTTC. Translation: CSARGPTTSYEQYF.

This clonotype showed up many times. The rearrangement joins TRBV4-3 to TRBJ2-7; 9 bases line up with TRBD2. Germline CDR1 reads LGHNA; CDR2 reads YSLEER. CDR3 length: 16 amino acids. Trimming removed 0 bases from V and 3 bases from J; junction bases left unmatched: 6. CDR3 coding DNA: TGCGCCAGCAGCCAAGATCATCTAGCGGGACTCTACGAGCAGTACTTC. This translates into CASSQDHLAGLYEQYF.